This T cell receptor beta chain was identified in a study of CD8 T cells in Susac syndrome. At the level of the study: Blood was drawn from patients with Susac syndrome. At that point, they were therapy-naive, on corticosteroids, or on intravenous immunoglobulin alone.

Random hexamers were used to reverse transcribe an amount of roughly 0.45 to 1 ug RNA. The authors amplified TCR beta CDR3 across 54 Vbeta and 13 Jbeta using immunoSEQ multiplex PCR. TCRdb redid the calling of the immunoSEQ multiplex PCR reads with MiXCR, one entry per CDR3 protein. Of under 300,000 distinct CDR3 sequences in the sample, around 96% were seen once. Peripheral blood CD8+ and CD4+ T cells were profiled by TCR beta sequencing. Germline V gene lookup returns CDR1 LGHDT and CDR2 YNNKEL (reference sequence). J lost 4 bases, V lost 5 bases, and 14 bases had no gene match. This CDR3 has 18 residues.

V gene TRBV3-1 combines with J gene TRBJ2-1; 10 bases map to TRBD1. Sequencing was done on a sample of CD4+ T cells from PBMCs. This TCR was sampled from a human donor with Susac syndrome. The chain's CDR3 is CASSTWTGGTVPYNEQFF. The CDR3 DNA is TGTGCCAGCAGCACATGGACAGGGGGGACTGTTCCATACAATGAGCAGTTCTTC.